The rows below give T cell receptor beta chains drawn from one sample of a study of identical twins. TCRdb processed the 5' RACE reads anew with MiXCR; each CDR3 protein has one entry. This sample has around 100,000 distinct CDR3 sequences, with 5.9% found just once. The sample taken for sequencing was memory T cells sorted from blood. The receptor set was obtained from a woman aged 50 to 60 in good health. CDR3s include the opening cysteine and the closing phenylalanine or tryptophan. A D gene is named only where the DNA matches it firmly. Part of the rows lack a size; the others show once, few, many or a class for expanded clones.

abundance,j_gene,v_gene,d_gene,CDR3aa,CDR3nt
many,TRBJ2-3,TRBV7-2,NA,CASSPWGGSTDTQYF,TGTGCCAGCAGCCCTTGGGGTGGCAGCACAGATACGCAGTATTTT
many,TRBJ2-7,TRBV19,NA,CASNPGTTSYEQYF,TGTGCCAGCAACCCCGGGACGACCTCCTACGAGCAGTACTTC
many,TRBJ2-4,TRBV20-1,TRBD2,CSAETSGKNIQYF,TGCAGTGCCGAGACTAGCGGCAAAAACATTCAGTACTTC
many,TRBJ2-1,TRBV29-1,TRBD2,CSVRGLAGALGEQFF,TGCAGCGTCCGGGGACTAGCGGGCGCCTTAGGGGAGCAGTTCTTC
NA,TRBJ2-1,TRBV5-6,NA,CASSFYGQGTNEQFF,TGTGCCAGCAGCTTTTACGGGCAGGGAACAAATGAGCAGTTCTTC
many,TRBJ2-1,TRBV12-3/TRBV12-4,TRBD1,CASSHYGDRGVYEQFF,TGTGCCAGCAGCCACTACGGGGACAGGGGCGTCTATGAGCAGTTCTTC
few,TRBJ1-6,TRBV19,NA,CASSISLNSPLHF,TGTGCCAGTAGTATCTCCCTTAATTCACCCCTCCACTTT
NA,TRBJ2-7,TRBV7-9,NA,CASSSPGGLRSYEQYF,TGTGCCAGCAGCTCACCCGGGGGCCTCCGGTCCTACGAGCAGTACTTC
many,TRBJ2-5,TRBV6-5,TRBD1,CASSAWTGRETQYF,TGTGCCAGCAGTGCGTGGACAGGGCGGGAGACCCAGTACTTC
few,TRBJ2-7,TRBV5-1,NA,CASSLEGPSEQYF,TGCGCCAGCAGCTTGGAGGGCCCCAGCGAGCAGTACTTC
many,TRBJ1-3,TRBV7-8,TRBD1,CASSLVDRRSGNTIYF,TGTGCCAGCAGCTTAGTGGACAGGCGGTCTGGAAACACCATATATTTT
many,TRBJ2-3,TRBV5-1,NA,CASRDGRGTQYF,TGCGCCAGCAGGGACGGTCGGGGAACGCAGTATTTT
NA,TRBJ2-7,TRBV18,TRBD2,CASSGGTTYYEQYF,TGTGCCAGCTCAGGAGGGACTACCTACTACGAGCAGTACTTC
few,TRBJ1-5,TRBV27,NA,CASSLKFARRGEGQPQHF,TGTGCCAGCAGTTTGAAATTTGCCCGCAGGGGTGAGGGTCAGCCCCAGCATTTT
many,TRBJ2-7,TRBV20-1,TRBD2,CSALAGGPYEQYF,TGCAGTGCATTAGCGGGAGGGCCTTACGAGCAGTACTTC
NA,TRBJ1-5,TRBV19,TRBD1,CPSKRGTGNWGNQPQHF,TGTCCCAGTAAAAGGGGGACAGGGAATTGGGGCAATCAGCCCCAGCATTTT
many,TRBJ1-2,TRBV5-1,TRBD1,CASSLDGQGVLGYTF,TGCGCCAGCAGCCTGGATGGACAGGGTGTTTTGGGCTACACCTTC
many,TRBJ2-2,TRBV12-3/TRBV12-4,TRBD2,CASSPTGLAAAGELFF,TGTGCCAGCAGTCCAACTGGACTAGCGGCTGCCGGGGAGCTGTTTTTT
many,TRBJ2-2,TRBV3-1,TRBD2,CASSPRAGEGSGELFF,TGTGCCAGCAGCCCGAGAGCGGGAGAGGGGTCCGGGGAGCTGTTTTTT
NA,TRBJ1-1,TRBV10-2,NA,CASLPGRPNTEAFF,TGCGCCAGCCTCCCGGGACGGCCGAACACTGAAGCTTTCTTT
NA,TRBJ1-4,TRBV27,NA,CASKTSGNNEKLFF,TGTGCCAGCAAAACTTCCGGGAATAATGAAAAACTGTTTTTT
many,TRBJ2-3,TRBV7-8,NA,CASSPSLGSGTDTQYF,TGTGCCAGCAGCCCCTCGTTGGGAAGCGGCACAGATACGCAGTATTTT
many,TRBJ2-5,TRBV9,NA,CASSMDSDQETQYF,TGTGCCAGCAGCATGGACAGCGACCAAGAGACCCAGTACTTC
few,TRBJ2-1,TRBV3-1,NA,CASSQGYRLGEQFF,TGTGCCAGCAGCCAAGGGTACAGACTAGGTGAGCAGTTCTTC
NA,TRBJ1-2,TRBV5-1,TRBD1,CASSLDRGLLGYTF,TGCGCCAGCAGCCTGGACAGGGGGCTCCTTGGCTACACCTTC
many,TRBJ2-3,TRBV18,TRBD2,CASSRERGTDTQYF,TGTGCCAGCTCACGTGAGCGGGGGACAGATACGCAGTATTTT
NA,TRBJ2-1,TRBV15,TRBD2,CATSRTSGIGDEQFF,TGTGCCACCAGCAGGACTAGCGGGATCGGCGATGAGCAGTTCTTC
few,TRBJ2-5,TRBV3-1,TRBD2,CASSQGGSTKTQYF,TGTGCCAGCAGCCAAGGCGGGAGTACAAAGACCCAGTACTTC
many,TRBJ2-1,TRBV20-1,TRBD1,CSAHDRAGDEQFF,TGCAGTGCTCACGACAGGGCAGGAGATGAGCAGTTCTTC